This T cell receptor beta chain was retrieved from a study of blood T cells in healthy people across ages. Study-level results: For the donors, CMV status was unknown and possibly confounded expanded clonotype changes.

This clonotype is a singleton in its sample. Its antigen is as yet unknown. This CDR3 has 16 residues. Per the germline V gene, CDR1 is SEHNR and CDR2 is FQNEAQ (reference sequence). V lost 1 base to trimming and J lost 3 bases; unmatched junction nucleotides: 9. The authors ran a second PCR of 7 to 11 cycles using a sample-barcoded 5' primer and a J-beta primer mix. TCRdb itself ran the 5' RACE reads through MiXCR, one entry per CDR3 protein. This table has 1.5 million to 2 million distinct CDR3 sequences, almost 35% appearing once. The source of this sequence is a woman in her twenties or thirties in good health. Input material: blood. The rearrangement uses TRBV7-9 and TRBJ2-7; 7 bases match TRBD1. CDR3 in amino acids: CASSLERGPFFYEQYF. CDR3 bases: TGTGCCAGCAGCTTAGAAAGGGGGCCCTTTTTCTACGAGCAGTACTTC. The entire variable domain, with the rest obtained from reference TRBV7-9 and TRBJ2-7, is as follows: DTGVSQNPRHKITKRGQNVTFRCDPISEHNRLYWYRQTLGQGPEFLTYFQNEAQLEKSRLLSDRFSAERPKGSFSTLEIQRTEQGDSAMYLCASSLERGPFFYEQYFGPGTRLTVT.